The 30 T cell receptor beta chains presented below share a single source sample, sequenced in a study of vaccination effects on CD4 cells after COVID-19. For these TCRs, the target antigens are not known. At the end of 10 days of culture, CD4+ T cells were isolated. Either the BNT162b2 or mRNA-1273 vaccine was given to participants in two doses. The table came from immunoSEQ multiplex PCR; TCRdb's copy has only in-frame clones and leaves some out. The sample carries approximately 66,000 clones, 70% to 85% recorded once. This specimen consisted of CD4+ T cells from PBMCs cultured without peptide, obtained after COVID-19 vaccination. These receptor sequences come from a human donor who received a COVID-19 vaccine.

V and J are TRBV6-6 and TRBJ1-1; 7 bases align to TRBD1. The CDR3 extends over 15 amino acids. CDR1 MNHNY and CDR2 SVGAGI come from the germline V gene (reference sequence). The V and J ends lost 2 bases and 6 bases, in that order; junction bases with no gene match: 9. The CDR3 region has the DNA TGTGCCAGCAGTTACCCGACAGGGAGGAGGTCTGAAGCTTTCTTT. Encoded protein: CASSYPTGRRSEAFF.

V is TRBV5-1 and J is TRBJ2-3, with D maybe TRBD1 (6 bases). The CDR3 contains 14 residues. V was shortened by 0 bases and J by 4 bases, with 9 bases between the two germline ends. Germline V lookup: CDR1 SGHRS, CDR2 YFSETQ. The CDR3, as DNA: TGCGCCAGCAGCTTGGAAGGGGGTGCAGATACGCAGTATTTT. Translating it yields CASSLEGGADTQYF. Based on the CDR3 plus reference TRBV5-1 and TRBJ2-3, the full variable domain is KAGVTQTPRYLIKTRGQQVTLSCSPISGHRSVSWYQQTPGQGLQFLFEYFSETQRNKGNFPGRFSGRQFSNSRSEMNVSTLELGDSALYLCASSLEGGADTQYFGPGTRLTVL.

This clone was detected once. This sequence joins TRBV13 and TRBJ1-6; D may be TRBD1 (6 bases). The CDR3 loop spans 13 amino acids. Looked up from germline, CDR1 is PRHDT and CDR2 is FYEKMQ (reference sequence). Trimming removed 4 bases from V and 8 bases from J, with 9 bases in between. In nucleotides, the CDR3 is TGTGCCAGCAGCTACTCAGGGGATTCACCCCTCCACTTT. Its protein product is CASSYSGDSPLHF.

This CDR3 reads CASTMTGDSYNSPLHF. The CDR3 region has the DNA TGTGCCAGCACCATGACAGGGGACAGCTATAATTCACCCCTCCACTTT. This chain links TRBV5-5 with TRBJ1-6; 8 bases map to TRBD1. The germline gives CDR1 SGHKS, CDR2 YYEKEE (reference sequence). This CDR3 comprises 16 residues. With V trimmed by 6 bases and J by 3 bases, 8 bases remained unmatched.

CDR3: CAWSVGGPGGQPQHF. CDR3 sequence (DNA): TGTGCCTGGAGTGTAGGGGGGCCTGGGGGTCAGCCCCAGCATTTT. The J gene is TRBJ1-5, the V gene TRBV30; TRBD1 is a possible D gene (6 bases). The CDR3 runs to 15 residues. Trimming shortened V by 0 bases and J by 6 bases, and 15 bases separated the two germline ends. The germline gives CDR1 GTSNPN, CDR2 SVGIG (reference sequence).

The gene calls are TRBV5-6 and TRBJ1-5; D gene uncertain. The CDR3 runs 17 residues. The V and J ends lost 2 bases and 11 bases respectively, with 26 bases between them. The germline gives CDR1 SGHDT, CDR2 YYEEEE. CDR3 nucleotide sequence: TGTGCCAGCAGCTTTTTTGGTACTCAACAAATCAGCGGGGCCCAGCATTTT. Translated, it gives CASSFFGTQQISGAQHF.

This chain links TRBV7-2 with TRBJ2-3; D gene ambiguous. Deletions cut 2 bases from V and 7 bases from J, with 10 bases between. This CDR3 has 13 residues. Germline-derived CDR1 and CDR2 are SGHTA and FQGNSA. The CDR3 sequence is CASSLKVGNTQYF. The CDR3 region has the DNA TGTGCCAGCAGCTTAAAGGTGGGGAATACGCAGTATTTT.

This clone appeared a single time. V gene TRBV5-6 combines with J gene TRBJ1-6; no clear D gene. Germline CDR1 reads SGHDT; CDR2 reads YYEEEE. V shed 0 bases and J shed 8 bases, with 6 bases lying between them. The CDR3 has 13 residues. In nucleotides, the CDR3 is TGTGCCAGCAGCTTGGTGCGAGATTCACCCCTCCACTTT. Its protein product is CASSLVRDSPLHF.

This clone was seen only a few times. The genes are TRBV29-1 and TRBJ1-1; 7 positions match TRBD1. The J segment lost 4 bases and the V segment lost 1 base, leaving 6 bases of the junction unmatched. The germline V gene has CDR1 SQVTM and CDR2 ANQGSEA. The CDR3 length is 14 residues. CDR3 in DNA: TGCAGCGTTGAAGTGACAGGGATAAGCACTGAAGCTTTCTTT. It specifies CSVEVTGISTEAFF.

The chain uses TRBV9 and TRBJ2-2, with D unclear. Trimming shortened V by 0 bases and J by 0 bases, and 6 bases separated the two germline ends. Germline assignment: CDR1 SGDLS and CDR2 YYNGEE. The CDR3 is 15 residues long. The CDR3 sequence: CASSVAPPNTGELFF. As DNA, the CDR3 is TGTGCCAGCAGCGTAGCACCGCCGAACACCGGGGAGCTGTTTTTT.

This clone turned up a few times. J is TRBJ1-2 and V is TRBV2; D not certain. Germline V gene lookup returns CDR1 SNHLY and CDR2 FYNNEI. The CDR3 is made up of 14 amino acids. V lost 6 bases, J lost 4 bases, and 15 bases lay in between. The CDR3, as DNA: TGTGCCAGCAGGGTTGACCGAGTTTCCTATGGCTACACCTTC. Encoded protein: CASRVDRVSYGYTF.

The chain joins TRBV19 to TRBJ2-1; 10 bases map to TRBD1. The CDR3 covers 14 residues. V dropped 4 bases and J dropped 4; count of bases not matched to a gene: 1. Germline lookup yields CDR1 LNHDA and CDR2 SQIVND (reference sequence). The CDR3 bases are TGTGCCAGTAGTAGGGACAGGGGATACAATGAGCAGTTCTTC. Protein product: CASSRDRGYNEQFF.

V and J are TRBV6-4 and TRBJ2-5; 10 bases agree with TRBD2. Germline V gene sequence: CDR1 MRHNA, CDR2 SNTAGT. This CDR3 has 16 amino acids. V shed 6 bases and J 2 bases; nucleotides not matched to a gene: 9. CDR3 residues: CASSPSSGGGQETQYF. DNA of the CDR3: TGTGCCAGCAGCCCCTCTAGCGGGGGCGGTCAAGAGACCCAGTACTTC.

The chain is built from TRBV3-1 (or the pseudogene TRBV3-2) and TRBJ1-1; 7 positions agree with TRBD1. V gave up 5 bases and J gave up 4 bases; unmatched junction bases: 13. This CDR3 spans 16 amino acids. From germline, CDR1 is LGHDT and CDR2 YNNKEL (reference sequence). In DNA, the CDR3 is TGTGCCAGCAGCACTCGACCCAGGGGGTATATCACTGAAGCTTTCTTT. This codes for CASSTRPRGYITEAFF.

V and J are TRBV2 and TRBJ1-4; TRBD1 agrees at 7 bases. Germline lookup yields CDR1 SNHLY and CDR2 FYNNEI. This CDR3 comprises 13 residues. V shed 7 bases and J 5 bases; nucleotides not matched to a gene: 4. Here the CDR3 reads CASKRQGNEKLFF. CDR3 coding DNA: TGTGCCAGCAAACGACAGGGAAATGAAAAACTGTTTTTT. Drawing the rest from reference TRBV2 and TRBJ1-4, the complete variable domain is EPEVTQTPSHQVTQMGQEVILRCVPISNHLYFYWYRQILGQKVEFLVSFYNNEISEKSEIFDDQFSVERPDGSNFTLKIRSTKLEDSAMYFCASKRQGNEKLFFGSGTQLSVL.

This clone showed up just once. V gene TRBV5-4 combines with J gene TRBJ1-2, with D hard to call. Trimming stripped 2 bases from V and 4 bases from J, with 18 bases between. Germline V lookup: CDR1 SGHNT, CDR2 YYREEE (reference sequence). The CDR3 extends over 16 amino acids. CDR3 sequence reads: CASSFIPGRMVYGYTF. The CDR3, as DNA: TGTGCCAGCAGCTTTATTCCCGGCAGGATGGTCTATGGCTACACCTTC.

This sequence joins TRBV7-2 and TRBJ1-1, with 9 nucleotides matching TRBD1. This CDR3 has 15 amino acids. Germline V CDR1 and CDR2: SGHTA, FQGNSA. Trimming at V came to 4 bases and at J to 5 bases, leaving 8 bases not matched to a gene. As DNA, the CDR3 is TGTGCCAGCAGCTCAGACAGGGGGATCAGGACTGAAGCTTTCTTT. This codes for CASSSDRGIRTEAFF.

The chain links TRBV5-1 to TRBJ2-1; weak D call: TRBD1 (6 bases). Germline V gene data show CDR1 as SGHRS and CDR2 as YFSETQ. V was trimmed by 2 bases and J by 1 base, leaving 13 bases between them. The CDR3 length is 16 residues. The CDR3 is CASSLGGGQSYNEQFF. The DNA for the CDR3 is TGCGCCAGCAGCTTAGGTGGGGGCCAGTCCTACAATGAGCAGTTCTTC. Based on the CDR3 plus reference TRBV5-1 and TRBJ2-1, the full variable domain is KAGVTQTPRYLIKTRGQQVTLSCSPISGHRSVSWYQQTPGQGLQFLFEYFSETQRNKGNFPGRFSGRQFSNSRSEMNVSTLELGDSALYLCASSLGGGQSYNEQFFGPGTRLTVL.

V and J are TRBV6-5 and TRBJ2-5; TRBD2 agrees at 12 bases. Per the germline V gene, CDR1 is MNHEY and CDR2 is SVGAGI. The CDR3 consists of 15 residues. Trimming removed 7 bases from V and 4 bases from J; junction bases left unmatched: 7. CDR3 nucleotide sequence: TGTGCCAGCATGCCTCTAGCGGGGGGGAGAGAGACCCAGTACTTC. It yields the protein CASMPLAGGRETQYF.

V and J are TRBV6-5 and TRBJ2-3, with TRBD2 matching over 13 bases. Germline lookup yields CDR1 MNHEY and CDR2 SVGAGI. V shed 6 bases, J shed 6 bases, and the junction held 0 bases outside the gene matches. CDR3 length equals 13 residues. The CDR3 spells CASRGLAGDTQYF. The DNA for the CDR3 is TGTGCCAGCAGGGGACTAGCGGGGGATACGCAGTATTTT.

The chain has TRBV29-1 and TRBJ1-5, with no clear D. This CDR3 region has 12 residues. The V gene's germline CDR1 is SQVTM and CDR2 ANQGSEA. Trimming cost V 5 bases and J 1 base, with 6 bases left between them. The CDR3 region is CSVRISNQPQHF. The CDR3 bases are TGCAGCGTTCGGATCAGCAATCAGCCCCAGCATTTT.

The chain carries TRBV29-1 and TRBJ2-5, with a weak D call TRBD1 (6 bases). V was shortened by 4 bases and J by 5 bases, with 14 bases between the two germline ends. The germline V gene has CDR1 SQVTM and CDR2 ANQGSEA. The CDR3 runs 13 residues. The CDR3: CSVVKQGPETQYF. CDR3 nucleotides: TGCAGCGTTGTGAAACAGGGACCCGAGACCCAGTACTTC.

This clone has more than one count but fewer than ten. The gene calls are TRBV5-6 and TRBJ1-2; no firm D call. This CDR3 comprises 13 residues. Germline CDR1 is SGHDT and CDR2 is YYEEEE. Trimming stripped 1 base from V and 6 bases from J, with 10 bases between. CDR3 amino acids: CASSLLGRDGYTF. In DNA, the CDR3 is TGTGCCAGCAGCTTGCTGGGTAGGGATGGCTACACCTTC.

The chain employs TRBV10-3 and TRBJ2-2, with no clear D. The CDR3 consists of 14 residues. From germline, CDR1 is ENHRY and CDR2 SYGVKD. Trimming took off 6 bases at V and 1 base at J, with 9 bases between the two ends. The DNA for the CDR3 is TGTGCCATCAGGCCAGGTTTGAACACCGGGGAGCTGTTTTTT. Protein product: CAIRPGLNTGELFF.

The CDR3 spells CSAVGRTGNFKWGYTF. In DNA form, the CDR3 reads TGCAGCGCTGTTGGTCGGACAGGGAACTTTAAATGGGGCTACACCTTC. V and J are TRBV29-1 and TRBJ1-2; 8 bases are a match to TRBD1. With V trimmed by 7 bases and J by 8 bases, 21 bases remained unmatched. Germline CDR1 SQVTM, CDR2 ANQGSEA. The CDR3 runs to 16 residues.

This CDR3 reads CASSFQEGTDTQYF. The CDR3 region has the DNA TGTGCCAGCAGTTTCCAAGAGGGCACAGATACGCAGTATTTT. The chain uses TRBV27 and TRBJ2-3, with D unresolved. Trimming cost V 3 bases and J 1 base, with 8 bases left between them. The CDR3 length is 14 residues. Germline V gives CDR1 MNHEY, CDR2 SMNVEV (reference sequence).

This chain connects TRBV6-5 to TRBJ1-5, with D uncertain. This CDR3 spans 12 amino acids. V lost 7 bases and J lost 2, with 6 bases in between. Germline CDR1 and CDR2: MNHEY and SVGAGI. CDR3 loop: CASTSGNQPQHF. The CDR3 region has the DNA TGTGCCAGCACCAGCGGCAATCAGCCCCAGCATTTT.

This rearrangement joins TRBV7-2 to TRBJ2-5, with 11 positions matching TRBD2. With V trimmed by 0 bases and J by 2 bases, 8 bases remained unmatched. Germline assignment: CDR1 SGHTA and CDR2 FQGNSA. The CDR3 length is 18 residues. This chain's CDR3 is CASSLARALAGGQETQYF. In DNA form, the CDR3 reads TGTGCCAGCAGCTTAGCGAGGGCGCTAGCGGGGGGACAAGAGACCCAGTACTTC.

V usage is TRBV19 and J usage is TRBJ1-1, with D maybe TRBD1 (5 bases). CDR3 length: 14 residues. V lost 2 bases to trimming and J lost 4 bases, with 11 bases between them. Germline V CDR1 and CDR2: LNHDA, SQIVND (reference sequence). Written as DNA, the CDR3 is TGTGCCAGTAGTATACCGGGGCTAGCCACTGAAGCTTTCTTT. Protein sequence: CASSIPGLATEAFF.

V is TRBV5-1 and J is TRBJ2-3; TRBD2 agrees at 8 bases. CDR1 is SGHRS and CDR2 is YFSETQ in the germline V gene. The CDR3 runs to 16 residues. The V gene end was trimmed by 4 bases and the J gene end by 0 bases; junction bases not matched to a gene: 7. This CDR3 is CASSARERGSTDTQYF. CDR3 sequence (DNA): TGCGCCAGCAGCGCCCGCGAGCGGGGGAGCACAGATACGCAGTATTTT.